These 25 T cell receptor beta chains came from one sample sequenced in a study of regulatory T cells in long-lasting Graves disease. Time point described: newly diagnosed GD, antithyroid drugs for less than 3 months. From PBMCs, RNA was extracted and then used to make the TCR library. HTBI primers from iRepertoire and Arm-PCR of CDR3 regions yielded the TCR beta libraries. In TCRdb, the multiplex PCR reads were re-called with MiXCR into one record per CDR3 protein. The sample lists some 410,000 distinct CDR3 sequences, around 17% occurring once. The data were also submitted as part of a second study, on T cells in Graves' hyperthyroidism and ophthalmopathy.

The sample here was peripheral blood mononuclear cells (PBMCs), taken at new diagnosis, from a patient treated with antithyroid drugs. The source of these receptors is a woman in her 30s with Graves disease.

This clonotype appeared many times. The rearrangement joins TRBV2 to TRBJ1-5; no definite D call. CDR1 and CDR2 from the germline V gene are SNHLY and FYNNEI. V gave up 6 bases and J gave up 9 bases, with 18 bases separating them. This CDR3 is 14 amino acids long. This chain's CDR3 is CASRSGSPARPQHF. CDR3 DNA sequence: TGTGCCAGCAGAAGCGGGTCGCCGGCACGGCCCCAGCATTTT.

This clonotype was counted many times. The V and J genes are TRBV11-2 and TRBJ2-1; no clear D. The CDR3 consists of 14 residues. Germline V gene sequence: CDR1 SGHAT, CDR2 FQNNGV. Trimming removed 5 bases at V and 6 bases at J, with 14 bases between. The CDR3 DNA sequence: TGTGCCAGCAGCCACCACTACGGCGGCAATGAGCAGTTCTTC. Translating it yields CASSHHYGGNEQFF.

This clonotype was seen a single time. A far larger clone is a single base away, which makes a read error likely. V usage is TRBV7-2 and J usage is TRBJ2-7; D uncertain. The CDR3 loop spans 15 amino acids. The germline V gene encodes CDR1 SGHTA and CDR2 FQGNSA. CDR3 in DNA: TGTGCCAGCAGCTTAGACCGGGCCTCCTCCTACGAGCCGTACTTC. Its translation is CASSLDRASSYEPYF.

This clonotype was seen ten or more times. At one of its ends the junction is not consistent with the germline gene, which may arise from a read error. CDR3 coding DNA: TGTGCCAGCAGCCTAGCGGGAGGCAAAAACATTCAGTACTTC. It yields the protein CASSLAGGKNIQYF. V usage is TRBV7-9 and J usage is TRBJ2-4; TRBD2 aligns across 11 bases. Germline CDR1 and CDR2: SEHNR and FQNEAQ (reference sequence). The CDR3 is made up of 14 amino acids.

Many counts were recorded for this clonotype. The gene calls are TRBV18 and TRBJ1-5; 7 bases match TRBD1. V was pared by 1 base and J by 5 bases, with 5 bases of the junction left unmatched. The CDR3 totals 15 residues. Germline CDR1 and CDR2: KGHSH and LQKENI. The CDR3 DNA sequence: TGTGCCAGCTCACCACGTACAGGGGCGGATCAGCCCCAGCATTTT. Its translation is CASSPRTGADQPQHF.

This clonotype was picked up a small number of times. This chain joins TRBV6-2 or TRBV6-3 and TRBJ2-5, with D uncertain. Trimming took off 5 bases at V and 5 bases at J, with 12 bases between the two ends. Germline CDR1 and CDR2: MNHEY and SVGEGT. The CDR3 contains 13 residues. The DNA of the CDR3 is TGTGCCAGCAGTCCCCCGGACCGGGAGACCCAGTACTTC. It specifies CASSPPDRETQYF.

This clonotype was counted at least ten times. This chain joins TRBV6-1 and TRBJ2-3, with TRBD2 as a possible D gene (5 bases). Trimming cost V 0 bases and J 2 bases, with 6 bases left between them. The germline gives CDR1 MNHNS, CDR2 SASEGT. There are 14 residues in the CDR3. The CDR3 DNA reads as TGTGCCAGCAGTGAAGCCCTAGCCACAGATACGCAGTATTTT. Amino acid sequence: CASSEALATDTQYF.

This clonotype was picked up a small number of times. The chain carries TRBV6-1 and TRBJ2-1, with D hard to call. Germline CDR1 MNHNS, CDR2 SASEGT. This CDR3 region has 14 residues. V gave up 6 bases and J gave up 0 bases, with 9 bases separating them. CDR3 residues: CASRVNPSYNEQFF. Here the CDR3 DNA reads TGTGCCAGCAGGGTAAACCCCTCCTACAATGAGCAGTTCTTC.

This clonotype has a count of ten or more. The chain recombines TRBV20-1 with TRBJ1-1; a weak D match, TRBD1 (5 bases). Germline CDR1 and CDR2: DFQATT and SNEGSKA (reference sequence). The V end was cut by 3 bases, the J end by 0 bases, with 11 bases between. The CDR3 is made up of 14 amino acids. CDR3 sequence: CSASNRGLNTEAFF. The CDR3 region has the DNA TGCAGTGCTAGCAATAGGGGTCTGAACACTGAAGCTTTCTTT.

This clonotype was seen at least ten times. In nucleotides, the CDR3 is TGTGCCAGCAGCACAGGGGGGGGAGGCAATGAGCAGTTCTTC. Protein: CASSTGGGGNEQFF. The gene calls are TRBV13 and TRBJ2-1, with D possibly being TRBD1 (8 bases). Germline V gene lookup returns CDR1 PRHDT and CDR2 FYEKMQ (reference sequence). Deletions cut 5 bases from V and 6 bases from J, with 14 bases between. The CDR3 is made up of 14 amino acids.

This clonotype was detected ten times or more. The V and J genes are TRBV7-2 and TRBJ1-6; TRBD1 agrees at 7 bases. CDR1 is SGHTA, CDR2 FQGNSA, per germline. CDR3 length equals 16 residues. V was clipped by 5 bases and J by 9 bases; unmatched bases: 13. CDR3 sequence reads: CASSPQSYRGGSPLHF. In nucleotides, the CDR3 is TGTGCCAGCAGCCCCCAATCCTACAGGGGAGGTTCACCCCTCCACTTT.

The gene calls are TRBV19 and TRBJ2-7; D is ambiguous. Trimming removed 8 bases at V and 1 base at J, with 15 bases between. Germline CDR1 and CDR2: LNHDA and SQIVND (reference sequence). The CDR3 covers 14 residues. The CDR3 DNA sequence: TGTGCCAGTGCATCGATGGGAAAATCCTACGAGCAGTACTTC. Translating gives CASASMGKSYEQYF.

This clonotype was detected only a few times. The CDR3 DNA follows: TGCAGTGCTAGAGATGGGGACAGGGGAGAGGACTATGGCTACACCTTC. The encoded protein is CSARDGDRGEDYGYTF. The gene calls are TRBV20-1 and TRBJ1-2, with TRBD1 matching 10 bases. Trimming removed 0 bases from V and 3 bases from J; junction bases left unmatched: 7. The CDR3 covers 16 residues. Germline V gene data show CDR1 as DFQATT and CDR2 as SNEGSKA (reference sequence).

This clonotype appeared many times. The chain is built from TRBV28 and TRBJ2-2; tentatively, D is TRBD1 (6 bases). The CDR3 is made up of 18 amino acids. Trimming took 6 bases from V and 0 from J, leaving 20 bases between them. Germline V gives CDR1 MDHEN, CDR2 SYDVKM. The CDR3 sequence: CASRPTQGGVSNTGELFF. In nucleotides, the CDR3 is TGTGCCAGCAGACCCACTCAAGGGGGAGTATCGAACACCGGGGAGCTGTTTTTT.

Ten or more counts support this clonotype. This chain joins TRBV4-1 and TRBJ1-2; 8 positions match TRBD1. The J segment lost 4 bases and the V segment lost 3 bases, leaving 10 bases of the junction unmatched. CDR1 is MGHRA and CDR2 is YSYEKL in the germline V gene. The CDR3 is 16 amino acids. In DNA, the CDR3 is TGCGCCAGCAGCCAGGAATCGACAGGGGAAGGCTATGGCTACACCTTC. Encoded protein: CASSQESTGEGYGYTF.

This clonotype was detected many times. The chain has TRBV18 and TRBJ1-2; no firm D call. The germline V gene has CDR1 KGHSH and CDR2 LQKENI. V was trimmed by 6 bases and J by 8 bases, leaving 16 bases between them. This CDR3 is 13 amino acids long. CDR3 sequence reads: CASSTDLNAGYTF. CDR3 bases: TGTGCCAGCTCGACCGACCTGAATGCGGGCTACACCTTC.

This clonotype was detected many times. It is unclear where the CDR3 begins or ends on the DNA, so no DNA is shown, and the CDR3 is as TCRdb lists it. The genes are TRBV11-1 and TRBJ2-7; the listed D gene, TRBD2, was not tested against the DNA. The V gene's germline CDR1 is SGHAT and CDR2 FQDESV (reference sequence). The CDR3 is 18 amino acids in total, end residues counted. The CDR3 region is CASSRDSTLTLRRAEQYF.

Ten or more counts support this clonotype. This chain connects TRBV6-1 to TRBJ2-1; D is undetermined. Germline V gives CDR1 MNHNS, CDR2 SASEGT. This CDR3 is 14 amino acids long. Trimming took 7 bases from V and 4 from J, leaving 14 bases between them. The CDR3 loop is CASNPSGSYNEQFF. CDR3 coding DNA: TGTGCCAGCAACCCCAGTGGTTCTTACAATGAGCAGTTCTTC.

Worth noting for this clonotype: One end of the junction is discordant with germline, which a read error may explain. This chain uses TRBV28 with TRBJ2-1; tentatively, D is TRBD2 (6 bases). The CDR3 runs 16 residues. Germline V gene data show CDR1 as MDHEN and CDR2 as SYDVKM. CDR3 protein: CASSPLVSGTYNEQSF. The DNA for the CDR3 is TGTGCCAGCAGTCCTCTAGTTAGCGGAACCTACAATGAGCAGTCCTTC.

This clonotype was detected only a few times. The chain has TRBV7-6 and TRBJ2-7; D call uncertain. The CDR3 has 15 amino acids. CDR1 and CDR2 from the germline V gene are SGHVS and FNYEAQ. V lost 2 bases to trimming and J lost 2 bases, with 13 bases between them. In DNA, the CDR3 is TGTGCCAGCAGCTTATCACCCGACCCAACCTACGAGCAGTACTTC. Protein sequence: CASSLSPDPTYEQYF.

Worth noting for this clonotype: This probably arose from a read error, given a far larger clone one base away. The gene calls are TRBV7-2 and TRBJ2-7; tentative D call: TRBD2 (6 bases). In germline, CDR1 is SGHTA, CDR2 FQGNSA. Trimming removed 5 bases from V and 7 bases from J, with 9 bases in between. The CDR3 sequence is 11 residues long. The CDR3 DNA follows: TGTGCCAGCAGCCCCCGGGGGGAGCAGTACTTC. Residues: CASSPRGEQYF. Combining the CDR3 with reference TRBV7-2 and TRBJ2-7 gives the whole variable domain GAGVSQSPSNKVTEKGKDVELRCDPISGHTALYWYRQSLGQGLEFLIYFQGNSAPDKSGLPSDRFSAERTGGSVSTLTIQRTQQEDSAVYLCASSPRGEQYFGPGTRLTVT.

This clonotype was recorded a few times. The CDR3 reads CSVWDGSYEQYF. DNA for the CDR3: TGCAGCGTCTGGGACGGCTCCTACGAGCAGTACTTC. The chain joins TRBV29-1 to TRBJ2-7, with D perhaps being TRBD1 or TRBD2 (5 bases each). This CDR3 spans 12 amino acids. CDR1 is SQVTM, CDR2 ANQGSEA, per germline. V lost 6 bases, J lost 0 bases, and 9 bases lay in between.

This clonotype was seen ten or more times. V usage is TRBV12-3 or TRBV12-4 and J usage is TRBJ2-7; 9 nucleotides match TRBD1. Losses at the gene ends were 4 bases for V and 5 bases for J; bases not matched to a gene: 9. The CDR3 is made up of 15 amino acids. CDR3 nucleotide sequence: TGTGCCAGCAGTTCCTTGGGACAGGGAGACAACGAGCAGTACTTC. Its translation: CASSSLGQGDNEQYF.

This clonotype was detected ten times or more. The CDR3 spells CASSGPPGQGRFGNQPQHF. Here the CDR3 DNA reads TGTGCCAGCAGTGGACCCCCGGGACAGGGAAGGTTTGGCAATCAGCCCCAGCATTTT. J is TRBJ1-5 and V is TRBV6-1, with 9 bases aligning to TRBD1. V was clipped by 4 bases and J by 2 bases; unmatched bases: 15. Per germline, CDR1 MNHNS and CDR2 SASEGT. The CDR3 spans 19 residues.

The genes are TRBV19 and TRBJ2-2; tentatively, D is TRBD2 (6 bases). V lost 7 bases to trimming and J lost 6 bases, with 15 bases between them. Germline CDR1 reads LNHDA; CDR2 reads SQIVND (reference sequence). CDR3 size: 14 residues. For the CDR3, the DNA is TGTGCCAGTACGCGGGGAGGCCTTTCCGGGGAGCTGTTTTTT. Protein product: CASTRGGLSGELFF. The variable domain in full, with the rest retrieved from reference TRBV19 and TRBJ2-2, is DGGITQSPKYLFRKEGQNVTLSCEQNLNHDAMYWYRQDPGQGLRLIYYSQIVNDFQKGDIAEGYSVSREKKESFPLTVTSAQKNPTAFYLCASTRGGLSGELFFGEGSRLTVL.